This TCR beta chain was captured by sequencing in a study of naive and memory T cell subsets (dated by TCRdb to the late 2010s). Describing the broader study: An open-source, UMI-based TCR alpha and beta sequencing pipeline was applied to sorted naive and memory peripheral blood T cell subsets. RNA was DNase-treated and reverse transcribed with TCR constant-region primers, mostly using SuperScript III. Complete agreement was observed between the functional CMV T cell responses and the IgG serology results.

V ends up 1 base short and J 8 bases short, with an unmatched junction base count of 8. From the germline V gene, CDR1 is LGHNT and CDR2 is FRNRAP. The CDR3 contains 16 residues, cysteine and phenylalanine counted. CDR3 DNA only is kept here, 48 bases in frame from base 1. The protocol used for the library was UMI-ligation and nested PCR. To cover both TRBC1 and TRBC2, the beta constant-region primer consisted of an equimolar mix of two oligonucleotides. The ligated cDNA went through four rounds of PCR with nested alpha and beta constant-region primers together with the SP2 primer. A single-stranded oligonucleotide bearing the SP2 primer plus a 12-nucleotide UMI was ligated onto the 3' end of the cDNA by T4 RNA ligase 1. Incubation of the ligation reaction lasted roughly 20-24 hours at 16 degrees C. PCR2 was usually performed as a SYBR Green qPCR and halted at a preset threshold so that over-amplification would not occur. Agencourt AMPure XP magnetic beads were used for all purifications after the first. Libraries were quantified by Qubit and checked on a TapeStation, where a main peak was expected near 650 bp. Pooled libraries were sequenced on an Illumina MiSeq with v2 2x251 paired-end kits, typically giving roughly 0.9-2.2 million reads per sample. Libraries were pooled at around 3.8 nM per sample, and roughly 5-7.5% PhiX was added to improve cluster recognition. The paper's data handling went like this. V and J genes were assigned to Demultiplexor-processed FASTQ reads by Decombinator through tag matching, with a single base-pair mismatch being allowed. Collapsinator relied on UMIs to fix sequencing errors as well as frequency errors caused by PCR heterogeneity. TCRs were translated and CDR3s were extracted from the conserved cysteine to the FGXG phenylalanine by CDR3Translator, with non-productive sequences being flagged. Repertoires were subsampled to equal numbers of UMI-defined TCRs before Gini, Shannon entropy and inverse Simpson indices were calculated. Clonotype abundance distributions were fitted to a power law by maximum likelihood within the linear range. On one naive CD8 sample, the pipeline and MIGEC gave similar UMI counts, unique TCR numbers and clonal distributions. Repertoires were searched for about 7,300 CMV-associated CDR3 sequences compiled from VDJdb and a published dataset. TCRdb cleaned the public reads at Q25 with fastp, built clones with MiXCR and kept in-frame beta chains. Entries that share a CDR3 protein sequence are merged under the most common genes and DNA. These V and J calls originate from TCRdb's pipeline instead of the authors' own analysis. Counted in this sample were about 120,000 distinct CDR3 sequences; 35% to 45% of them appeared once. The ten largest make up around 0.92% of the sample.

A word on this clonotype: Which antigen it targets is not known. Per-base qualities were not stored, and no clone one base away is much larger.

Summary of the overall study and its limitations: RNA-based TCR counts may be affected by expression changes linked to T cell activation and differentiation. A clonotype was defined as a single alpha or beta chain sequence rather than as a paired alpha/beta receptor. The repertoire findings for the naive and memory subsets could not be validated against a ground truth because none was available. The abundance of TCRs followed a power law with an exponent that differed between naive and memory subsets yet stayed consistent across the three individuals. In both CD4 and CD8 cells, going from naive through CM, EM and EMRA, the Gini index went up while Shannon and inverse Simpson diversity went down. After error correction, only a single occurrence was seen for over 95% of naive TCR sequences, so much steeper abundance distributions were produced than in memory subsets.

From the second PCR step onward, the TCR alpha chain libraries and the TCR beta chain libraries were amplified separately. CMV status of each donor was established by measuring IFNgamma production from CD4+ T cells after fresh PBMCs were stimulated overnight with CMV viral lysate. CD4 T cells were positively selected using Miltenyi beads, after which CD8 T cells were positively selected from the CD4-negative fraction. Cells were stained for CD3, CD4, CD8, CD45RA, CD27 and a live/dead dye and were sorted on a BD Aria II into four subsets based on CD45RA and CD27. A few healthy volunteers provided blood, and the blood of each volunteer was split into CD4 and CD8 T cells and then into four differentiation subsets. Approximately 120 ml of peripheral blood was taken from each donor, and PBMC were separated by density-gradient centrifugation on Ficoll-Paque PLUS. Sorted cells were lysed in RLT buffer, after which RNA was extracted using a Qiagen RNeasy kit and stored at -80 degrees C.

The source is a human donor in good health. The rearrangement joined TRBV12-5 to TRBJ2-4; TRBD2 lines up with 10 middle nucleotides. Sequencing was carried out using central memory CD4+ T cells from blood. What this sample's cell subset or site label stands for: central memory, CD45RA- CD27+. The CDR3 reads CASGLGLAGATDIQYF. The base sequence is TGTGCTAGTGGTTTGGGCCTAGCGGGAGCGACGGACATTCAGTACTTC. Beyond the CDR3, the reference TRBV12-5 and TRBJ2-4 genes provide the residues; the full variable domain reads: DARVTQTPRHKVTEMGQEVTMRCQPILGHNTVFWYRQTMMQGLELLAYFRNRAPLDDSGMPKDRFSAEMPDATLATLKIQPSEPRDSAVYFCASGLGLAGATDIQYFGAGTRLSVL.